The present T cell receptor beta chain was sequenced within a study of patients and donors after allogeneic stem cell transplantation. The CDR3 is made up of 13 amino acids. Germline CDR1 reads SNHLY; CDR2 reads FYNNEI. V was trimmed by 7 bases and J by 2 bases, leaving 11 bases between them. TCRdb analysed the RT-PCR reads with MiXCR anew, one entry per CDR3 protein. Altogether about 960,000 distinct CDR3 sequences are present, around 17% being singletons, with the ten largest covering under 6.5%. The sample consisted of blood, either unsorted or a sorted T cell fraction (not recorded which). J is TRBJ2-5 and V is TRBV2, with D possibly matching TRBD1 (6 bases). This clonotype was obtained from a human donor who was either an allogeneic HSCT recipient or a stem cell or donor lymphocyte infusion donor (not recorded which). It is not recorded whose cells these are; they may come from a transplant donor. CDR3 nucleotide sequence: TGTGCCAGCACAGGGGACCGTCAAGAGACCCAGTACTTC. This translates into CASTGDRQETQYF.